One T cell receptor beta chain is described in this entry. Its antigen remains unidentified. Base qualities are not recorded, but no much larger clone differs from it by a single base. The method was the immunoSEQ multiplex PCR assay. For the multiplex PCR, a mixture combining 60 forward primers for TCR Vbeta segments and 13 reverse primers for TCR Jbeta segments was used. The CDR3 region of rearranged TCR beta genes was amplified from genomic DNA with a multiplex PCR assay. The amplified TCR beta libraries were sequenced on the Illumina HiSeq System as 87-base-pair reads. Per the authors' processing: Across the 600 to 700 repertoires, a later analysis counted roughly 77 million unique TCR beta chains, roughly 11 million of which were shared by at least two donors. Raw reads were error-corrected and collapsed into unique sequences by a nearest-neighbor algorithm in which closely related sequences were merged to remove PCR and sequencing errors. V, D and J gene segments were assigned by aligning CDR3 sequences to IMGT reference sequences. For a sequence to be retained, at least a six-nucleotide match to both a V gene segment and a J gene segment was required. A rearrangement counted as productive if the CDR3 had no stop codons and remained in frame with V and J, and every other rearrangement counted as non-productive. CDR3 was defined according to IMGT convention as the region running from the second conserved V-encoded cysteine to the conserved J-encoded phenylalanine. Sequences without an unambiguous match to a single V gene segment were excluded from the earlier analysis of a few hundred of the donors. In an earlier analysis of approximately 610 of the donors, V segments were called functional above 56.7% productive rearrangements and were called segregating when the between-donor standard deviation exceeded 5%. A statistical classification framework was developed to diagnose cytomegalovirus status using the catalog of TCR beta chain sequences. A later analysis assigned V and J genes by comparing TCR nucleotide sequences with IMGT/GENE-DB human TR gene sequences. A later analysis assigned CDR3 sequences and most-parsimonious VDJ recombination scenarios with the TCRdist pipeline. A later analysis defined each TCR beta chain by its CDR3 amino acid sequence plus V-gene family, and excluded reads lacking a unique V-gene family. As a way to deal with suspected cross-contamination and a sequencing artifact, a later analysis dropped approximately 570 nucleotide sequences that were highly shared and had low generation probability. In a later analysis, a clonal expansion index for each public chain was calculated from normalized within-repertoire ranks of inferred template counts. In a later analysis, generation probabilities were computed using a VDJ recombination model fitted to out-of-frame rearrangements, and the results were checked against IGoR. In a later analysis, hypergeometric tests were used to score TCR-TCR, TCR-HLA and TCR-CMV co-occurrence, with a repertoire-size bias correction applied to TCR pairs. False discovery rates were estimated in a later analysis by permuting HLA or CMV assignments 20 times. In a later analysis, co-occurring TCRs were grouped with DBSCAN, and TCRdist sequence similarity was added when clustering was performed within HLA-allele-positive subsets. Co-occurrence clustering excluded repertoires with fewer than 30,000 or more than 120,000 public chains, plus five with anomalous nucleotide sharing. The clones in this table, taken by TCRdb from immuneACCESS, are in-frame only. Not every clone is retained; where verified, under half of the shortfall comes from an unresolved V gene, and the cause of the rest is unknown. V and J calls and clone size are as listed in that table; D and trimming were resolved from the DNA. This sample holds about 97,000 clones; about 80% were observed only once. In total, the top ten clones hold roughly 4.1% of the sample.

V loses 0 bases at its end and J loses 4 bases; junction bases beyond the gene matches: 6. The cysteine opens and the phenylalanine closes a CDR3 of 17 amino acids. The CDR3 DNA has 51 bases and is translated from base 1. CDR1 SGHRS and CDR2 YFSETQ are derived from the germline V gene. The cohort comprised more than 550 healthy bone marrow donors. At the time of sampling, all cohort members were nominally healthy, though unrecorded immune exposures were likely present. The donor tested CMV seronegative, placing the donor among the 350 to 400 seronegative members of the cohort. A peripheral blood sample was provided by each donor, and peripheral blood mononuclear cells were used for TCR beta sequencing. Genomic DNA extraction from the blood cell samples was performed with the Qiagen DNeasy Blood Extraction Kit. The data derive from a study of cytomegalovirus exposure and HLA in healthy donors (dated by TCRdb to 2017 to 2019). Background on the whole study: An earlier analysis of more than 550 of the donors reported about 260 Gb of sequence data and some 110 million unique TCR beta sequences obtained from approximately 180 million T cells. An early release that covered more than 550 HLA-typed donors contained approximately 290 gigabases of sequencing data and tens of millions of unique TCR sequences. Of the roughly 390 genotyped donors, around 81% fell in the genetic ancestry cluster associated with self-reported Caucasian donors. The study was designed to test whether signatures of past pathogen exposure could be identified by cataloging public T cell receptors. The study used immunosequencing to profile the T cell repertoires of 666 subjects and linked those repertoires to cytomegalovirus serostatus. Besides the first cohort of roughly 700 subjects, a separate validation cohort made up of 120 or so different subjects was used. The study combined high-throughput TCR immunosequencing, statistical association of individual TCRs with disease status, and machine learning to predict cytomegalovirus infection status. To study patterns of TCR occurrence, a later analysis re-analyzed previously published TCR beta repertoires from 700 or so donors and added high-resolution HLA genotyping. Rather than drawing on any new phenotypic data, the later analysis identified candidate immune exposures from TCR beta sequences and the way those sequences occurred across donors. To decide whether each TCR beta V gene segment behaved as functional or pseudogenic, an earlier analysis of some 570 of the donors relied on high-throughput TCR beta sequencing. Alongside the repertoire data, information on donor age, sex, ethnicity and CMV serostatus was compiled. A later genetic analysis used genome-wide SNP genotypes for about 60% of the roughly 700 donors, treating that subset as a discovery cohort. All discovery cohort repertoires had been generated using a single sequencing platform. Class I and class II HLA loci were covered by the typing at four-digit resolution. The number of donors typed differed by locus, with about 629-630 for A, B, C, DRB1 and DQB1, approximately 500 for DQA1, 600 to 610 for DPA1, and some 450 for DPB1. Because of strong linkage in the cohort, roughly five DR-DQ haplotypes were treated as single units for association and clustering. On average, 235,054 unique TCR beta nucleotide sequences were sequenced per donor among 398 genotyped donors of the cohort, with roughly 20% of those sequences being non-productive. On the study overall, not on this receptor specifically: While some public TCRs were present in many individuals, most TCR sequences turned up only very rarely across donors. Linkage disequilibrium might explain the correlated functional status among segregating V segments, but an unknown experimental factor could not be ruled out. In a later analysis, HLA-associated TCR beta chains showed more clonal expansion and lower generation probabilities than non-associated chains that were equally common. It was suggested by the authors that the approach could potentially be generalized to other disease states and immunological phenotypes. A cluster of highly shared sequence variants was judged likely to be a technical artifact of the sequencing pipeline. In a later analysis, several top co-occurrence clusters were reported to appear linked to parvovirus B19, influenza, CMV and Epstein-Barr virus. The study listed 170 or so TCR beta chains as associated with cytomegalovirus. HLA typing was unavailable for some donors at each locus, so association tests used only the typed subset. In this cohort, only TCR beta chains were sequenced, and detectable features were limited by the absence of alpha or paired-chain data. A later analysis found that most CMV-associated TCR beta chains appeared HLA-restricted, with HLA associations seemingly driven largely by CMV exposure. In vitro tests confirmed that a few of the cytomegalovirus-associated TCR beta chains recognize cytomegalovirus antigens. A later analysis associated about 17,000 TCR beta sequences with specific HLA alleles at a false discovery rate of 0.05. Some IMGT-functional V segments, including TRBV6-2 and TRBV6-3, could not be told apart with the 87-base-pair reads, so those segments were excluded. The only immune exposure information available for the cohort was CMV serostatus. Cytomegalovirus status was reported to be diagnosed by the classifier with high specificity and sensitivity in both the original and validation cohorts. The presence/absence analyses assumed that sequencing depth was roughly uniform across donors, and that assumption may not be true. A further reported finding was that TCR beta sequences accurately predicted the HLA-A and HLA-B alleles for most subjects in the first cohort. In an earlier analysis of about 540 of the donors, most TCR beta V segments were observed in productive rearrangements about 90% or about 30% of the time, broadly matching IMGT annotations. Strong co-occurrence of HLA alleles, especially DR and DQ, made assigning TCR associations to individual alleles difficult. Because counts were too low, fewer than 20 rarely observed V segments, including chromosome 9 orphons, were excluded from the earlier analysis of several hundred of the donors. A later analysis found that TCR association rates varied across HLA loci, with DRB1 alleles showing the most associated TCRs and HLA-C alleles the fewest. A later genetic analysis associated a missense DCLRE1C variant with V-gene and J-gene trimming of TCR beta chains, and an independent cohort replicated the association. A later genetic analysis reported fewer N-insertions in productive TCRs among donors in an Asian-associated ancestry cluster than the approximately 700-donor mean.

The chain is made from TRBV5-1 and TRBJ2-3, with 12 central nucleotides matching TRBD2. This TCR came from a man aged 40-50 years in good health and CMV-seronegative. Sequences were obtained from PBMCs. The DNA reads as follows: TGCGCCAGCAGCTTGGCGGCTAGCGGGGGGGCCGCAGATACGCAGTATTTT. It encodes CASSLAASGGAADTQYF.